One and the same sample provided the 16 T cell receptor beta chains below, sequenced in a study of identical twins. Each CDR3 protein is one row after TCRdb ran MiXCR on the 5' RACE reads. The repertoire holds under 300,000 distinct CDR3 sequences, with roughly 13% as singletons. The sample also formed part of further work on yellow fever vaccine responses in identical twins.

Sequencing was done on a sample of memory (CD45RO+) T cells sorted from blood. The receptor set was obtained from a woman aged 18-30 years in good health.

The rearrangement uses TRBV4-3 and TRBJ2-5, with 8 bases lining up with TRBD2. Germline trimming cut 4 bases from V and 5 bases from J; bases unmatched to any gene: 12. From germline, CDR1 is LGHNA and CDR2 YSLEER. The CDR3 totals 16 residues. In DNA, the CDR3 is TGCGCCAGCAGCCCTAACTTCGGGGGGGCAGGGGAGACCCAGTACTTC. It is translated as CASSPNFGGAGETQYF.

V usage is TRBV20-1 and J usage is TRBJ1-2; D unresolved. The germline V and J ends were trimmed by 1 base and 4 bases, with 16 bases remaining between them. The CDR3 spans 15 residues. CDR1 DFQATT and CDR2 SNEGSKA come from the germline V gene (reference sequence). The CDR3 DNA reads as TGCAGTGCTAGAGCCCCCTCCCTAGGAATCTATGGCTACACCTTC. Residues: CSARAPSLGIYGYTF.

This clonotype was found a few times. V gene TRBV15 combines with J gene TRBJ2-5, with 8 bases identical to TRBD2. V trimming: 5 bases; J trimming: 6 bases; junction bases outside the gene matches: 8. This CDR3 has 14 amino acids. Germline loops: CDR1 LNHNV, CDR2 YYDKDF (reference sequence). CDR3 DNA sequence: TGTGCCACCAGCGCAGCGGGAGCTTTAAAGACCCAGTACTTC. Protein: CATSAAGALKTQYF. Together with reference TRBV15 and TRBJ2-5, the CDR3 gives the full variable domain: DAMVIQNPRYQVTQFGKPVTLSCSQTLNHNVMYWYQQKSSQAPKLLFHYYDKDFNNEADTPDNFQSRRPNTSFCFLDIRSPGLGDTAMYLCATSAAGALKTQYFGPGTRLLVL.

CDR3 coding DNA: TGCAGTGCTAGAGATGTCGGCGGGAGGAGCTCCTACAATGAGCAGTTCTTC. This encodes CSARDVGGRSSYNEQFF. This chain joins TRBV20-1 and TRBJ2-1, with 8 bases identical to TRBD2. The germline V gene has CDR1 DFQATT and CDR2 SNEGSKA (reference sequence). This CDR3 is 17 amino acids long. Trimming removed 0 bases from V and 0 bases from J; junction bases left unmatched: 7.

The rearrangement uses TRBV28 and TRBJ2-6; D is perhaps TRBD1 or TRBD2 (6 bases each). The V gene's germline CDR1 is MDHEN and CDR2 SYDVKM. V dropped 7 bases and J dropped 0 bases, with 16 bases sitting between them. CDR3 length: 17 residues. CDR3 residues: CASTESGAFSGANVLTF. For the CDR3, the DNA is TGTGCCAGCACCGAATCGGGGGCCTTCTCTGGGGCCAACGTCCTGACTTTC.

CDR3: CASSQRGTATDTQYF. CDR3 DNA sequence: TGCGCCAGCAGCCAACGGGGGACAGCCACAGATACGCAGTATTTT. The V call is TRBV4-3, the J call TRBJ2-3, with a tentative D call TRBD1 (7 bases). Germline-derived CDR1 and CDR2 are LGHNA and YSLEER. This CDR3 spans 15 amino acids. V was pared by 2 bases and J by 2 bases, with 11 bases between.

The chain joins TRBV20-1 to TRBJ2-1; 8 nucleotides match TRBD2. The V gene end was trimmed by 3 bases and the J gene end by 2 bases; junction bases not matched to a gene: 6. This CDR3 has 15 amino acids. Germline values: CDR1 DFQATT, CDR2 SNEGSKA (reference sequence). CDR3 nucleotide sequence: TGCAGTGCTAGGGCAGCGGGAGCCCCCTACAATGAGCAGTTCTTC. It translates to CSARAAGAPYNEQFF.

This clonotype came up a few times. The chain's CDR3 is CASSFAPGAEWTEAFF. DNA of the CDR3: TGCGCCAGCAGCTTCGCCCCGGGAGCTGAATGGACTGAAGCTTTCTTT. This sequence joins TRBV5-1 and TRBJ1-1; unclear D gene. The CDR3 has 16 residues. V was pared by 2 bases and J by 5 bases, with 19 bases between. Germline values: CDR1 SGHRS, CDR2 YFSETQ.

A few counts support this clonotype. The chain carries TRBV4-3 and TRBJ2-4, with no clear D. Germline CDR1 is LGHNA and CDR2 is YSLEER. The CDR3 runs 15 residues. V lost 0 bases to trimming and J lost 5 bases, with 11 bases between them. The CDR3 region is CASSQDQTNQNIQYF. The CDR3 coding sequence is TGCGCCAGCAGCCAAGATCAAACTAACCAAAACATTCAGTACTTC.

The chain combines TRBV12-3 or TRBV12-4 with TRBJ2-5; the match to TRBD1 covers 7 bases. After removal of 6 bases from V and 6 bases from J, the junction contained 10 bases not matched to a gene. This CDR3 is built from 14 residues. The CDR3 sequence is CASSYGQVLKTQYF. The DNA for the CDR3 is TGTGCCAGCAGCTACGGACAGGTCCTAAAGACCCAGTACTTC.

The table lists this clonotype with many counts. The chain employs TRBV28 and TRBJ2-7; D perhaps matches TRBD1 (5 bases). V shed 3 bases and J shed 2 bases, with 11 bases lying between them. Per germline, CDR1 MDHEN and CDR2 SYDVKM. CDR3 length: 14 amino acids. CDR3 nucleotides: TGTGCCAGCAGTTTGGGGCAGGGTCCCTACGAGCAGTACTTC. It yields the protein CASSLGQGPYEQYF.

The J gene is TRBJ2-2, the V gene TRBV4-2, with 11 bases matching TRBD2. This CDR3 has 17 amino acids. Germline assignment: CDR1 LGHNA and CDR2 YNFKEQ. With V trimmed by 1 base and J by 6 bases, 7 bases remained unmatched. The CDR3 loop is CASSQALAGALSGELFF. CDR3 DNA: TGTGCCAGCAGCCAAGCACTAGCGGGAGCCTTATCCGGGGAGCTGTTTTTT.

The table lists this clonotype with a few counts. CDR3 region: CASSSFSGGVKLETQYF. Here the CDR3 DNA reads TGTGCCAGCAGTTCATTCAGCGGGGGGGTGAAATTAGAGACCCAGTACTTC. The J gene is TRBJ2-5, the V gene TRBV28; 10 bases agree with TRBD2. V lost 4 bases to trimming and J lost 4 bases; unmatched junction nucleotides: 12. Germline loops: CDR1 MDHEN, CDR2 SYDVKM. The CDR3 consists of 17 residues.

This clonotype was seen only a few times. The CDR3 is CSVQRDQETQYF. The CDR3 DNA is TGCAGCGTTCAGCGTGACCAAGAGACCCAGTACTTC. The chain carries TRBV29-1 and TRBJ2-5; no reliable D call. The CDR3 contains 12 residues. The germline CDR1 and CDR2 sequences are SQVTM and ANQGSEA. The V and J ends lost 5 bases and 0 bases respectively, with 7 bases between them.

The V and J genes are TRBV20-1 and TRBJ2-7; tentatively, D is TRBD2 (5 bases). CDR3 length: 13 amino acids. V dropped 2 bases and J dropped 3 bases, with 11 bases sitting between them. The germline CDR1 and CDR2 sequences are DFQATT and SNEGSKA (reference sequence). CDR3 in amino acids: CSARPGNRYEQYF. The CDR3 coding sequence is TGCAGTGCTAGACCCGGGAACCGCTACGAGCAGTACTTC.

This clonotype appeared a few times. The chain uses TRBV29-1 and TRBJ1-2; D not certain. The germline V gene has CDR1 SQVTM and CDR2 ANQGSEA. The CDR3 runs to 13 residues. The V and J ends lost 4 bases and 0 bases respectively, with 9 bases between them. In nucleotides, the CDR3 is TGCAGCGTTGCCGGACTAGCTAACTATGGCTACACCTTC. It specifies CSVAGLANYGYTF.